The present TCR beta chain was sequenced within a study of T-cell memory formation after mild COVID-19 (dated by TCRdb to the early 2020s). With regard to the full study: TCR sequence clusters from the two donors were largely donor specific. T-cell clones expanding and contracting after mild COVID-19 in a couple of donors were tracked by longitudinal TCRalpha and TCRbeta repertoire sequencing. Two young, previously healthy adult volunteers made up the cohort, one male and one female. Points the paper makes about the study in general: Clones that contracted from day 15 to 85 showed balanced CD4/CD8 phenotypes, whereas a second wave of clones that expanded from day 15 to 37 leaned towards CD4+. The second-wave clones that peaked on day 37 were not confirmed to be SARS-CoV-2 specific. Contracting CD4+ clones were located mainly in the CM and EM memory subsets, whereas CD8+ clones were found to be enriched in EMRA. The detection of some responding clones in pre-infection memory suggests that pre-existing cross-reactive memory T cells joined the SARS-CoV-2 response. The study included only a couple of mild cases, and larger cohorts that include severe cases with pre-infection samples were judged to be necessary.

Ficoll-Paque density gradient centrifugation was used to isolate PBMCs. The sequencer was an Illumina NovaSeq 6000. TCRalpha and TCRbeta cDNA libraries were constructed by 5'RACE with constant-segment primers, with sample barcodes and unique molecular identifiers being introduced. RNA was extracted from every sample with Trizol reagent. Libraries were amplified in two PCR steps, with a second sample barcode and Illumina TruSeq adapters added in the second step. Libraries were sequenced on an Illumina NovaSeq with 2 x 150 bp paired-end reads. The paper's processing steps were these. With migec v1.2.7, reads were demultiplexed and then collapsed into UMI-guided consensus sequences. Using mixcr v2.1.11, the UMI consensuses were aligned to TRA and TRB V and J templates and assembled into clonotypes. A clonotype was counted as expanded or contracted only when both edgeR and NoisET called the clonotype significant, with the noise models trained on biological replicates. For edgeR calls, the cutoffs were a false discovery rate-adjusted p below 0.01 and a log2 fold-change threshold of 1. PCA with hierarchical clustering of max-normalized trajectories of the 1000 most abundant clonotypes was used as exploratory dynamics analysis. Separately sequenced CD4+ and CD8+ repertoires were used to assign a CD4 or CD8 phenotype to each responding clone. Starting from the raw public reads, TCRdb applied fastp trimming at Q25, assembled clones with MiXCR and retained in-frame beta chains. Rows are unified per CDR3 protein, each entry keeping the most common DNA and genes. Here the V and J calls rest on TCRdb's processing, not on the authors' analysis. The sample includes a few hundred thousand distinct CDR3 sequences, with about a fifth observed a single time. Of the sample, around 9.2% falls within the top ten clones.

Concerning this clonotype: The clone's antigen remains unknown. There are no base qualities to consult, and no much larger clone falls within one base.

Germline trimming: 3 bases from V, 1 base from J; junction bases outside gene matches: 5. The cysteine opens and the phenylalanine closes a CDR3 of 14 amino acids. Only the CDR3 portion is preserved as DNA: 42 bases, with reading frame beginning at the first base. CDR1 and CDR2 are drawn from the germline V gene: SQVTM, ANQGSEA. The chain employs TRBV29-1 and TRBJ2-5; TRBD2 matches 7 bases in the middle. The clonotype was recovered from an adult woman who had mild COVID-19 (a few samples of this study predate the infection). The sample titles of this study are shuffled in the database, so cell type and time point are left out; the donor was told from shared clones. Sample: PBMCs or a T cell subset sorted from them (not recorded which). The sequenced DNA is TGCAGCGTTGAGGGCGGGAGTAGCCAAGAGACCCAGTACTTC. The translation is CSVEGGSSQETQYF.